Below are 10 T cell receptor beta chains sequenced from a single sample in a study of T cell repertoires in cytomegalovirus infection. From the reads, TCRdb called clonotypes with MiXCR, one entry per CDR3 protein. The table has roughly 130,000 distinct CDR3 sequences, less than 9.5% seen once; the top ten hold around a tenth. Sequencing was performed on PBMCs. Receptor source: a human donor in good health (CMV status not recorded). Some clones in this sample may be carry-over from other donors' samples.

At least ten counts were recorded for this clonotype. This chain joins TRBV28 and TRBJ1-2; 9 bases fit TRBD1. Germline CDR1 and CDR2: MDHEN and SYDVKM. Germline trimming cut 6 bases from V and 3 bases from J; bases unmatched to any gene: 5. There are 14 residues in the CDR3. The DNA of the CDR3 is TGTGCCAGCAGGCGACAGGGGGATGACTATGGCTACACCTTC. Protein sequence: CASRRQGDDYGYTF.

The sample holds many counts of this clonotype. V gene TRBV19 combines with J gene TRBJ1-5; TRBD1 aligns across 9 bases. This CDR3 comprises 15 residues. CDR1 LNHDA and CDR2 SQIVND come from the germline V gene (reference sequence). The trim removed 6 bases at V and 2 bases at J, leaving 5 bases unmatched. In DNA form, the CDR3 reads TGTGCCAGTAGACCGGACAGGGGAGGCAATCAGCCCCAGCATTTT. Its translation: CASRPDRGGNQPQHF.

The rearrangement joins TRBV5-4 to TRBJ1-2; tentative D call: TRBD1 (5 bases). CDR3 size: 19 residues. The V gene's germline CDR1 is SGHNT and CDR2 YYREEE (reference sequence). The V and J ends lost 4 bases and 6 bases respectively, with 31 bases between them. DNA for the CDR3: TGTGCCAGCAGCCGCCAGCGGGGCAGCCGATACCACGCCAGGGATGGCTACACCTTC. Amino acid sequence: CASSRQRGSRYHARDGYTF.

Ten or more counts support this clonotype. The chain recombines TRBV6-2 or TRBV6-3 with TRBJ1-1; possibly TRBD1 for D (5 bases). Looked up from germline, CDR1 is MNHEY and CDR2 is SVGEGT. This CDR3 has 14 residues. V gave up 6 bases and J gave up 1 base, with 12 bases separating them. DNA for the CDR3: TGTGCCAGCAGCTACAGAAGGGGGAACACTGAAGCTTTCTTT. It translates to CASSYRRGNTEAFF.

A word on this clonotype: A read error may be the cause here, since a much bigger clone is one base away. The chain combines TRBV12-3 or TRBV12-4 with TRBJ1-1; possible D gene TRBD1, 6 bases. The CDR3 is made up of 15 amino acids. The V and J ends lost 6 bases and 10 bases respectively, with 24 bases between them. This CDR3 is CASRLGQTYGGGAFF. The DNA for the CDR3 is TGTGCCAGCAGGCTCGGACAGACATATGGGGGTGGAGCTTTCTTT.

This clonotype was seen more than once but under ten times. V is TRBV29-1 and J is TRBJ2-1; D is uncertain. V lost 4 bases and J lost 0, with 10 bases in between. CDR1 is SQVTM, CDR2 ANQGSEA, per germline. The CDR3 consists of 14 residues. CDR3 loop: CSVVAESSYNEQFF. CDR3 in DNA: TGCAGCGTTGTGGCGGAGAGCTCCTACAATGAGCAGTTCTTC.

This clonotype occurred many times. This chain links TRBV19 with TRBJ2-1; 8 nucleotides align to TRBD2. Germline V gene data show CDR1 as LNHDA and CDR2 as SQIVND (reference sequence). This CDR3 is 16 amino acids long. V shed 5 bases, J shed 6 bases, and the junction held 12 bases outside the gene matches. In DNA form, the CDR3 reads TGTGCCAGTAGTCCCTGGGGCAGCGGGAGCGGCAATGAGCAGTTCTTC. This sequence encodes CASSPWGSGSGNEQFF.

This sequence joins TRBV29-1 and TRBJ1-2; possibly TRBD1 for D (5 bases). V was pared by 7 bases and J by 8 bases, with 14 bases between. The V gene's germline CDR1 is SQVTM and CDR2 ANQGSEA. The CDR3 spans 11 residues. CDR3 loop: CSAWDVMGYTF. In DNA form, the CDR3 reads TGCAGCGCCTGGGACGTCATGGGCTACACCTTC. The full variable domain, in which reference TRBV29-1 and TRBJ1-2 provide the parts outside the CDR3, is SAVISQKPSRDICQRGTSLTIQCQVDSQVTMMFWYRQQPGQSLTLIATANQGSEATYESGFVIDKFPISRPNLTFSTLTVSNMSPEDSSIYLCSAWDVMGYTFGSGTRLTVV.

This clonotype showed up many times. The chain has TRBV6-2 or TRBV6-3 and TRBJ2-7, with 8 positions matching TRBD1. The germline gives CDR1 MNHEY, CDR2 SVGEGT. J gave up 7 bases and V 2 bases, and 25 bases lay outside the gene matches. The CDR3 length is 20 residues. The CDR3 loop reads CASSYPTPGQETFITGEQYF. In nucleotides, the CDR3 is TGTGCCAGCAGTTACCCCACTCCGGGACAGGAGACCTTTATAACGGGAGAGCAGTACTTC.

This clonotype was observed at least ten times. The chain uses TRBV28 and TRBJ2-7; TRBD1 agrees at 7 bases. Germline trimming cut 5 bases from V and 0 bases from J; bases unmatched to any gene: 10. The germline V gene has CDR1 MDHEN and CDR2 SYDVKM. This CDR3 is 16 amino acids long. The CDR3 coding sequence is TGTGCCAGCAGTGTCGCCGGGACAGCAAGCTCCTACGAGCAGTACTTC. Translation: CASSVAGTASSYEQYF.